This TCR beta chain was sequenced during a study of radiotherapy plus CTLA-4 blockade in lung cancer. Across the whole study: In 18% of patients, objective responses were seen; 25% to 40% had disease control. Findings and limits, study-wide: Clones derived from tumor TCRs expanded in blood after radiotherapy plus ipilimumab. Together with interferon-beta, which increased in serum after radiation, early dynamic changes in blood T cell clones were reportedly the best predictors of response.

The table came from immunoSEQ multiplex PCR; TCRdb's copy has only in-frame clones and leaves some out. The table includes 75,000 to 80,000 clones, 85% to 90% detected once. V lost 7 bases to trimming and J lost 4 bases; unmatched junction nucleotides: 6. Looked up from germline, CDR1 is SQVTM and CDR2 is ANQGSEA. CDR3 size: 13 residues. To note about this clone: Its antigen remains unknown.

People whose metastatic non-small-cell lung cancer was chemo-refractory got focal radiation along with CTLA-4 blockade by ipilimumab. This clonotype originated in a human donor with non-small cell lung cancer who had stable disease on radiotherapy plus ipilimumab. The sequenced sample was peripheral blood, obtained from a patient treated with radiotherapy plus ipilimumab. The chain uses TRBV29-1 and TRBJ1-1; 10 nucleotides line up with TRBD1. The CDR3 loop is CSGRQGAGTEAFF. CDR3 DNA sequence: TGCAGCGGACGACAGGGGGCGGGCACTGAAGCTTTCTTT. Filled out from reference TRBV29-1 and TRBJ1-1, the complete variable domain reads SAVISQKPSRDICQRGTSLTIQCQVDSQVTMMFWYRQQPGQSLTLIATANQGSEATYESGFVIDKFPISRPNLTFSTLTVSNMSPEDSSIYLCSGRQGAGTEAFFGQGTRLTVV.